The next 2 T cell receptor beta chains were all read from a single sample in a study of T cell responses to AZD1222 COVID-19 vaccine. Profiled with immunoSEQ multiplex PCR; TCRdb holds only in-frame clones, not every one. The sample has 180,000 or so clones, over 80% seen once. Here the sequenced sample was peripheral blood, taken 28 days after the second dose of the MenACWY control vaccine. All receptors derive from an adult who received the MenACWY meningococcal vaccine as a control.

This sequence joins TRBV19 and TRBJ2-7; no clear D. V was cut by 5 bases and J by 5 bases, with 13 bases left in between. Per germline, CDR1 LNHDA and CDR2 SQIVND (reference sequence). The CDR3 runs 13 residues. CDR3 protein: CASSVGRRDEQYF. Here the CDR3 DNA reads TGTGCCAGTAGTGTAGGGCGCCGGGACGAGCAGTACTTC. Full variable domain (outside the CDR3, taken from reference TRBV19 and TRBJ2-7): DGGITQSPKYLFRKEGQNVTLSCEQNLNHDAMYWYRQDPGQGLRLIYYSQIVNDFQKGDIAEGYSVSREKKESFPLTVTSAQKNPTAFYLCASSVGRRDEQYFGPGTRLTVT.

The gene calls are TRBV29-1 and TRBJ2-1; D gene uncertain. The V end lost 3 bases, the J end lost 10 bases, and 7 bases lay between the germline ends. The CDR3 length is 10 residues. Germline V lookup: CDR1 SQVTM, CDR2 ANQGSEA. CDR3 DNA: TGCAGCGTTGAGGTAGGCGAGCAGTTCTTC. This encodes CSVEVGEQFF.